The entry that follows covers one TCR beta chain sequence. Its specificity is not known. The data derive from a study of blood T cells in healthy people across ages. A sample-barcoded 5' primer and a J-beta primer mix were used in a second PCR of roughly 7 to 11 cycles. MiXCR was run by TCRdb on the 5' RACE reads, yielding one entry per CDR3 protein. The table shows roughly 680,000 distinct CDR3 sequences, with about 52% occurring only once. This CDR3 is built from 15 residues. V lost 2 bases to trimming and J lost 3 bases; unmatched junction nucleotides: 7. The germline CDR1 and CDR2 sequences are SGHRS and YFSETQ. Study conclusions and caveats: Long-lived donors carried more naive CD4+ cells and greater diversity than aged donors.

The source of this sequence is a woman aged 55 to 70 in good health. Sequences were obtained from blood. The rearrangement joins TRBV5-1 to TRBJ2-7; 8 nucleotides agree with TRBD1. The CDR3, as DNA: TGCGCCAGCAGCTTAGCAGGGGGCTCACACTACGAGCAGTACTTC. As protein: CASSLAGGSHYEQYF.